A single sample is the source of the 17 T cell receptor beta chains below, sequenced in a study of blood T cell repertoires in COVID-19. Using immunoSEQ multiplex PCR, the repertoire was profiled, and TCRdb retains in-frame clones only, with some absent. The profile covers approximately 500,000 clones, with 85% to 90% appearing a single time and about 8.2% taken by the ten largest. The sequencing input was peripheral blood. Every receptor here comes from a woman aged 45-60 years with COVID-19, enrolled during active disease.

The chain has TRBV2 and TRBJ1-2; 8 nucleotides line up with TRBD1. Germline CDR1 SNHLY, CDR2 FYNNEI. The CDR3 is made up of 12 amino acids. V lost 9 bases to trimming and J lost 7 bases; unmatched junction nucleotides: 7. The CDR3 nucleotides read TGTGCCAGATCTGCAGGGGGCAGTGGCTACACCTTC. It specifies CARSAGGSGYTF.

This clone came up once. Other DNA sequences within the sample encode an identical CDR3. The chain uses TRBV5-1 and TRBJ1-2, with D possibly matching TRBD1 (5 bases). CDR3 size: 12 residues. Trimming pared 2 bases from V and 6 bases from J, leaving 8 bases between. Per the germline V gene, CDR1 is SGHRS and CDR2 is YFSETQ. The CDR3 bases are TGCGCCAGCAGCTTACCGGGGGATGGCTACACCTTC. It encodes CASSLPGDGYTF.

The chain has TRBV19 and TRBJ2-3; the D is unclear. Trimming cost V 7 bases and J 5 bases, with 13 bases left between them. From germline, CDR1 is LNHDA and CDR2 SQIVND (reference sequence). The CDR3 spans 13 residues. CDR3 region: CASTRQPGDTQYF. The CDR3 DNA is TGTGCCAGTACCCGTCAGCCGGGAGATACGCAGTATTTT.

There are a few counts of this clone. The V gene is TRBV7-8, the J gene TRBJ1-5, with 10 bases lining up with TRBD1. Germline assignment: CDR1 SGHVS and CDR2 FQNEAQ. The CDR3 covers 14 residues. J gave up 9 bases and V 5 bases, and 7 bases lay outside the gene matches. CDR3 amino acids: CASSLGTGERPQHF. For the CDR3, the DNA is TGTGCCAGCAGCCTTGGGACAGGGGAACGGCCCCAGCATTTT.

V gene TRBV3-1 (or the pseudogene TRBV3-2) combines with J gene TRBJ2-2; D not certain. Germline CDR1 is LGHDT and CDR2 is YNNKEL (reference sequence). The CDR3 is 13 residues long. V lost 2 bases and J lost 7, with 8 bases in between. The CDR3 reads CASSQSPRGELFF. The CDR3 region has the DNA TGTGCCAGCAGCCAATCTCCCCGCGGGGAGCTGTTTTTT.

A single count supports this clone. The CDR3 protein is CASSLEGVNGANVLTF. The DNA for the CDR3 is TGTGCCAGCAGCTTGGAAGGGGTCAACGGGGCCAACGTCCTGACTTTC. The chain combines TRBV5-5 with TRBJ2-6; a possible D gene is TRBD1 (5 bases). Trimming took 0 bases from V and 4 from J, leaving 11 bases between them. Germline V CDR1 and CDR2: SGHKS, YYEKEE (reference sequence). The CDR3 totals 16 residues.

This chain joins TRBV6-5 and TRBJ1-1; D is ambiguous. V lost 6 bases to trimming and J lost 4 bases, with 18 bases between them. Germline values: CDR1 MNHEY, CDR2 SVGAGI. This CDR3 is built from 15 residues. As DNA, the CDR3 is TGTGCCAGCAGCCCGACCGGACGGACTAGCACTGAAGCTTTCTTT. Translating it yields CASSPTGRTSTEAFF.

V and J are TRBV3-1 (or the pseudogene TRBV3-2) and TRBJ1-6, with D possibly TRBD1 on 5 matching bases. The CDR3 is 12 amino acids. V was trimmed by 4 bases and J by 13 bases, leaving 11 bases between them. The V gene's germline CDR1 is LGHDT and CDR2 YNNKEL (reference sequence). Here the CDR3 DNA reads TGTGCCAGCAGCCGCCTAAAGGGGCCCCTCCACTTT. It translates to CASSRLKGPLHF.

The chain carries TRBV30 and TRBJ1-3; the D is unclear. The CDR3 is made up of 12 amino acids. The V gene lost 0 bases and the J gene lost 8 bases, with 8 bases spanning the gap. Germline CDR1 and CDR2: GTSNPN and SVGIG (reference sequence). The CDR3 sequence is CAWSVPRDTIYF. The CDR3 DNA reads TGTGCCTGGAGTGTACCGAGGGACACCATATATTTT.

The rearrangement joins TRBV12-3 or TRBV12-4 to TRBJ1-5; D not certain. CDR3 length equals 13 residues. The V and J ends lost 6 bases and 7 bases respectively, with 13 bases between them. The CDR3 DNA reads as TGTGCCAGCAGCGTCGGGGTAAGACAGCCCCAGCATTTT. Its protein product is CASSVGVRQPQHF.

The chain combines TRBV19 with TRBJ2-3; 8 positions agree with TRBD1. This CDR3 spans 16 amino acids. With 7 bases clipped from V and 0 bases from J, the junction kept 9 bases outside the gene matches. CDR1 is LNHDA, CDR2 SQIVND, per germline (reference sequence). CDR3 loop: CASKIGQGPSTDTQYF. In DNA form, the CDR3 reads TGTGCCAGTAAGATAGGACAGGGCCCTAGCACAGATACGCAGTATTTT. Based on the CDR3 plus reference TRBV19 and TRBJ2-3, the full variable domain is DGGITQSPKYLFRKEGQNVTLSCEQNLNHDAMYWYRQDPGQGLRLIYYSQIVNDFQKGDIAEGYSVSREKKESFPLTVTSAQKNPTAFYLCASKIGQGPSTDTQYFGPGTRLTVL.

The CDR3 DNA follows: TGTGCCAGCAGCTACCAATGGCGGGGGGGAGGGAATGAGCAGTTCTTC. Amino acid sequence: CASSYQWRGGGNEQFF. The chain is built from TRBV3-1 (or the pseudogene TRBV3-2) and TRBJ2-1, with TRBD2 identical over 9 bases. The CDR3 is 16 amino acids. In germline, CDR1 is LGHDT, CDR2 YNNKEL (reference sequence). V trimming: 5 bases; J trimming: 7 bases; junction bases outside the gene matches: 12.

V gene TRBV4-1 combines with J gene TRBJ1-2; tentative D call: TRBD1 (5 bases). This CDR3 comprises 14 residues. The V gene's germline CDR1 is MGHRA and CDR2 YSYEKL. Trimming left V 4 bases short and J 4 bases short, with 13 bases between. CDR3 nucleotides: TGCGCCAGCAGCCGCGCGACAGAGATCTATGGCTACACCTTC. Translating it yields CASSRATEIYGYTF.

The CDR3 region is CASRTVNNQPQHF. The CDR3 coding sequence is TGTGCCAGCAGGACAGTAAACAATCAGCCCCAGCATTTT. The chain links TRBV6-6 to TRBJ1-5, with a tentative D call TRBD1 (5 bases). V shed 6 bases and J shed 3 bases, with 9 bases lying between them. The CDR3 is 13 residues long. Germline V gives CDR1 MNHNY, CDR2 SVGAGI (reference sequence).

The rearrangement links TRBV4-1 to TRBJ2-3, with 7 nucleotides matching TRBD2. V was clipped by 0 bases and J by 2 bases; unmatched bases: 11. CDR1 and CDR2 (germline): MGHRA, YSYEKL. This CDR3 region has 18 residues. CDR3 sequence (DNA): TGCGCCAGCAGCCAAGATCGAGTCGGGGGGACTGACACAGATACGCAGTATTTT. It translates to CASSQDRVGGTDTDTQYF.

This chain links TRBV6-5 with TRBJ2-3; D is possibly TRBD2 (7 bases). This CDR3 is 14 amino acids long. The V end was cut by 11 bases, the J end by 2 bases, with 17 bases between. Germline V gene sequence: CDR1 MNHEY, CDR2 SVGAGI. The CDR3: CAVRRGGDTDTQYF. DNA for the CDR3: TGTGCCGTTCGGAGGGGGGGCGACACAGATACGCAGTATTTT.

The chain couples TRBV19 to TRBJ1-1; 7 nucleotides line up with TRBD1. Trimming at V came to 6 bases and at J to 0 bases, leaving 13 bases not matched to a gene. Germline V gives CDR1 LNHDA, CDR2 SQIVND (reference sequence). The CDR3 length is 17 residues. CDR3 nucleotides: TGTGCCAGTAGGCTCAGACAGGGCCCCATGATGAACACTGAAGCTTTCTTT. This sequence encodes CASRLRQGPMMNTEAFF.